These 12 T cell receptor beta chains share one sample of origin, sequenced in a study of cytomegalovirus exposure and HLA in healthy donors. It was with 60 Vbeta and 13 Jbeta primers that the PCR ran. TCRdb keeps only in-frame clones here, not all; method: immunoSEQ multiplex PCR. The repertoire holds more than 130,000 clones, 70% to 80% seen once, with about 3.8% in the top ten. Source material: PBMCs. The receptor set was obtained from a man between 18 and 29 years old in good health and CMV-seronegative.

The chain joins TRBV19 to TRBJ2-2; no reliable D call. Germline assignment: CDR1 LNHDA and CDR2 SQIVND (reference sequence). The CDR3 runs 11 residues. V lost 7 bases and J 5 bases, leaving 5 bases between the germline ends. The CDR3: CASTRTGELFF. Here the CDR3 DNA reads TGTGCCAGTACTAGGACCGGGGAGCTGTTTTTT.

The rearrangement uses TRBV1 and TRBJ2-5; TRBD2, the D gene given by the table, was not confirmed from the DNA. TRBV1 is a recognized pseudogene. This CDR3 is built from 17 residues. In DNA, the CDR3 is TGCACCAGCAGCCGGAAGACGGGTGAGCGGGGCCAAGAGACCCAGTACTTC. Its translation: CTSSRKTGERGQETQYF.

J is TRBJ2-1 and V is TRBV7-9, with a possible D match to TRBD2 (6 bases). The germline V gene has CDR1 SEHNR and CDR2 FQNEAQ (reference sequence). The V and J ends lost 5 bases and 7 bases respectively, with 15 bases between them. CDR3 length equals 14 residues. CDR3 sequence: CASSPAFGRNEQFF. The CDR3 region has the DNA TGTGCCAGCAGCCCAGCTTTCGGGAGAAATGAGCAGTTCTTC.

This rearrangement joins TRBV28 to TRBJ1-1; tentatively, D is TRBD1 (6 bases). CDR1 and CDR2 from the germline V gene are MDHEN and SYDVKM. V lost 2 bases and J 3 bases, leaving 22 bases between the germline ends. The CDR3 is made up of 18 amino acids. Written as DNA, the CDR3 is TGTGCCAGCAGTTTAGGGCGTCCAGGGGAATCTTTATACACTGAAGCTTTCTTT. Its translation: CASSLGRPGESLYTEAFF.

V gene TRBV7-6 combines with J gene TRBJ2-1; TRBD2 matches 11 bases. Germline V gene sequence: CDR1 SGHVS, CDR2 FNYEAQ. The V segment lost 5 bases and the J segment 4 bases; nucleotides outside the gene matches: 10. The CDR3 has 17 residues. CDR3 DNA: TGTGCCAGCAGCCAGGGACTAGCGGAAAACCTTTACAATGAGCAGTTCTTC. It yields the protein CASSQGLAENLYNEQFF. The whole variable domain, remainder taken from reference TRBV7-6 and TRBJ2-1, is GAGVSQSPRYKVTKRGQDVALRCDPISGHVSLYWYRQALGQGPEFLTYFNYEAQQDKSGLPNDRFSAERPEGSISTLTIQRTEQRDSAMYRCASSQGLAENLYNEQFFGPGTRLTVL.

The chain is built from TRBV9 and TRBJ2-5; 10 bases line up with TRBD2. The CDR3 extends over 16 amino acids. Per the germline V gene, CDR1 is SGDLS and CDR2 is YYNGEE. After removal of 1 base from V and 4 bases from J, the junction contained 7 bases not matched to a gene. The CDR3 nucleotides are TGTGCCAGCAGCGTAAGCGGGACTAGCGTTTCAGAGACCCAGTACTTC. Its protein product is CASSVSGTSVSETQYF.

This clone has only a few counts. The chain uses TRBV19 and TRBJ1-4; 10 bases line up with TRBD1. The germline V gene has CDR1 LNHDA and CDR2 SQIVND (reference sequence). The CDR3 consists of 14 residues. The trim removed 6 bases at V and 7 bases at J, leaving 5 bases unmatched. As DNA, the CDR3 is TGTGCCAGTAGCGACAGGGGGCAGGGTGAAAAACTGTTTTTT. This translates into CASSDRGQGEKLFF. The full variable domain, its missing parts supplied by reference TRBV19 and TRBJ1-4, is DGGITQSPKYLFRKEGQNVTLSCEQNLNHDAMYWYRQDPGQGLRLIYYSQIVNDFQKGDIAEGYSVSREKKESFPLTVTSAQKNPTAFYLCASSDRGQGEKLFFGSGTQLSVL.

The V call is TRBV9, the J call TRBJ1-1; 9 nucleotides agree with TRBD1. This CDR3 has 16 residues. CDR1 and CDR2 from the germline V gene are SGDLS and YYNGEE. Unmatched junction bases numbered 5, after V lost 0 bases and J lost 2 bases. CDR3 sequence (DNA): TGTGCCAGCAGCGTAGGGGACAGGGCTTCCAACACTGAAGCTTTCTTT. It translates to CASSVGDRASNTEAFF.

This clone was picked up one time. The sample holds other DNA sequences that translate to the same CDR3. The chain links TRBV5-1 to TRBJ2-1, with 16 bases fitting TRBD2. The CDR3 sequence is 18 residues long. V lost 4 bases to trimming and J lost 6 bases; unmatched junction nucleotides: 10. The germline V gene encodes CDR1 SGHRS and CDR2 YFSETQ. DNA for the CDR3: TGCGCCAGCAGCCCGGGGACTAGCGGGGGGGCCATCGGCAATGAGCAGTTCTTC. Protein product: CASSPGTSGGAIGNEQFF.

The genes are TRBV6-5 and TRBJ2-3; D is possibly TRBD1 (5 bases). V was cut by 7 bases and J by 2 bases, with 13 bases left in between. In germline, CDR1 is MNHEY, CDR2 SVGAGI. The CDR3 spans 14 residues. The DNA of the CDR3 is TGTGCCAGCAACCAGGGCCCCTTCACAGATACGCAGTATTTT. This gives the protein CASNQGPFTDTQYF.

As DNA, the CDR3 is TGTGCCAGTAACCCCGGGACACGAGGCAATCAGCCCCAGCATTTT. This translates into CASNPGTRGNQPQHF. The chain recombines TRBV19 with TRBJ1-5, with D tentatively TRBD1 (6 bases). Trimming stripped 7 bases from V and 2 bases from J, with 15 bases between. There are 15 residues in the CDR3. CDR1 is LNHDA and CDR2 is SQIVND in the germline V gene (reference sequence).

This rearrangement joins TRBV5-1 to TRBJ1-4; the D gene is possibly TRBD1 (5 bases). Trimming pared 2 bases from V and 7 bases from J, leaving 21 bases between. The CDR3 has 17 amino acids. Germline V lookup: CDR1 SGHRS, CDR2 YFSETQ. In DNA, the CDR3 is TGCGCCAGCAGCTTCCAGTCTGCTCGCTCCGGGGGTGAAAAACTGTTTTTT. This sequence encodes CASSFQSARSGGEKLFF.